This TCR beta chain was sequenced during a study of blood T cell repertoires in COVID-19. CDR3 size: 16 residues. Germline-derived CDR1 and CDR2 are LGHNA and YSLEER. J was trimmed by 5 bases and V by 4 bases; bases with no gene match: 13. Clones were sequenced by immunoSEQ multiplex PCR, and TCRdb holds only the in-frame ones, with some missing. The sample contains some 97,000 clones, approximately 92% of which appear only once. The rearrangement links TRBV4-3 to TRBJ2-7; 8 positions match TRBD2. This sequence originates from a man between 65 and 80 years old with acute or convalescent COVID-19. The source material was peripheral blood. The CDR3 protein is CASSPGGSSGIHEQYF. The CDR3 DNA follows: TGCGCCAGCAGCCCCGGTGGGAGTAGCGGGATCCACGAGCAGTACTTC.